This T cell receptor beta chain was sequenced for a study of regulatory T cells in long-lasting Graves disease. Study-wide results and limits: Persistent Graves' patients showed reduced TCR diversity versus newly diagnosed patients. Favoring TRBV28, TRBJ1-2 and TRBJ2-5 was a feature seen in persistent disease.

Note on this clonotype: Its specificity is unknown.

As for time point: newly diagnosed GD, antithyroid drugs for less than 3 months. From RNA extracted from PBMCs, the TCR library was made. Patients hailed from an endocrinology department in Xi'an, China. Arm-PCR of CDR3 regions and iRepertoire HTBI primers were the basis on which TCR beta libraries were built. TCRdb recomputed calls from the multiplex PCR reads with MiXCR, one row per CDR3 protein. This sample has 530,000 or so distinct CDR3 sequences, with roughly 13% found just once. The CDR3 extends over 14 amino acids. Germline V gives CDR1 LGHDT, CDR2 YNNKEL (reference sequence). Germline trimming cut 3 bases from V and 4 bases from J; bases unmatched to any gene: 5. This sample was also put to use in a study of T cells in Graves' hyperthyroidism and ophthalmopathy.

Sequences were derived from peripheral blood mononuclear cells (PBMCs), sampled at new diagnosis, from a patient treated with antithyroid drugs. The TCR comes from a man under 40 with Graves disease. The chain uses TRBV3-1 and TRBJ2-7; 8 nucleotides align to TRBD2. The CDR3 nucleotides read TGTGCCAGCAGCCAGCCCGGGGGGGAGTACGAGCAGTACTTC. Its protein is CASSQPGGEYEQYF.